This T cell receptor beta chain was identified during a study of identifying expanded T cells in peripheral blood. Regarding the study as a whole: Variance in clone template counts between approximately 2-week samples significantly increased with total template count across all healthy donors.

Note on this clone: The antigen remains undetermined.

The CDR3 has 15 residues. The V and J ends lost 0 bases and 0 bases respectively, with 9 bases between them. Looked up from germline, CDR1 is LGHNA and CDR2 is YSLEER. Healthy donors had no documented immune events, such as infections, while sampled. Produced via immunoSEQ multiplex PCR; TCRdb's table is partial and in-frame only. In the table there are 120,000 or so clones, 75% to 90% of which are singletons. This receptor was obtained from a person between 18 and 75 years old in good health. This chain connects TRBV4-3 to TRBJ2-7; no clear D gene. The sequencing input was blood. The DNA of the CDR3 is TGCGCCAGCAGCCAAGATTTGTCCGGCTCCTACGAGCAGTACTTC. Residues: CASSQDLSGSYEQYF.